This T cell receptor beta chain comes out of a study of cytomegalovirus exposure and HLA in healthy donors. This CDR3 has 13 residues. Germline V lookup: CDR1 MNHNS, CDR2 SASEGT. TCRdb's copy holds only in-frame clones and misses some; the assay was immunoSEQ multiplex PCR. The table lists about 190,000 clones, approximately 80% of them singletons. A word on this clone: The junction departs from the called germline gene at one end, perhaps through a read error.

The chain has TRBV6-1 and TRBJ2-7; a possible D gene is TRBD2 (6 bases). Sequencing was done on a sample of PBMCs. The receptor was isolated from a man aged 18 to 30 in good health and CMV-seropositive. The CDR3 sequence is CVSSDAGGYEQYF. The CDR3 bases are TGTGTCAGCAGTGATGCCGGGGGCTACGAGCAGTACTTC.